The 12 T cell receptor beta chains in this list originate from one sample, sequenced in a study of blood T cells in healthy people across ages. A sample-barcoded 5' primer and a J-beta primer mix were used in a second PCR of about 7 to 11 cycles. From the 5' RACE reads, TCRdb called clonotypes with MiXCR, one entry per CDR3 protein. The sample holds approximately 940,000 distinct CDR3 sequences, about 44% seen once. The sequencing input was blood. The receptors stem from a man aged 30 to 39 in good health.

V and J are TRBV28 and TRBJ2-4; TRBD2 matches at 8 bases. Germline trimming cut 3 bases from V and 13 bases from J; bases unmatched to any gene: 14. This CDR3 has 15 amino acids. CDR1 and CDR2 from the germline V gene are MDHEN and SYDVKM. CDR3: CASSLLTGGPGEQYF. The CDR3 nucleotides read TGTGCCAGCAGTTTGTTAACGGGGGGGCCGGGAGAGCAGTACTTC.

This clonotype came up a few times. The chain joins TRBV6-5 to TRBJ2-7, with D possibly TRBD2 on 5 matching bases. There are 15 residues in the CDR3. V lost 0 bases to trimming and J lost 2 bases, with 11 bases between them. From germline, CDR1 is MNHEY and CDR2 SVGAGI. The CDR3 protein is CASSYSRGNTYEQYF. For the CDR3, the DNA is TGTGCCAGCAGTTACTCGAGAGGGAACACCTACGAGCAGTACTTC.

The rearrangement joins TRBV6-2 or TRBV6-3 to TRBJ2-5; D is unresolved. This CDR3 has 16 amino acids. Germline CDR1 and CDR2: MNHEY and SVGEGT. V was shortened by 6 bases and J by 5 bases, with 22 bases between the two germline ends. The CDR3 bases are TGTGCCAGCAGACCGCACCTCCTTTCTAGAGAGGAGACCCAGTACTTC. Its protein is CASRPHLLSREETQYF.

The V call is TRBV12-3 or TRBV12-4, the J call TRBJ1-1; D uncertain. This CDR3 contains 13 residues. The V end was cut by 8 bases, the J end by 5 bases, with 15 bases between. The CDR3 region has the DNA TGTGCCAGCCGGGAGAGGGTGGAGACTGAAGCTTTCTTT. Protein: CASRERVETEAFF.

The chain links TRBV27 to TRBJ1-1; 8 bases match TRBD1. Germline trimming cut 3 bases from V and 4 bases from J; bases unmatched to any gene: 1. The CDR3 totals 13 residues. The germline V gene has CDR1 MNHEY and CDR2 SMNVEV (reference sequence). CDR3 in DNA: TGTGCCAGCAGTTTCACAGGGGGCACTGAAGCTTTCTTT. Its protein product is CASSFTGGTEAFF.

V is TRBV20-1 and J is TRBJ1-2, with TRBD1 as a possible D gene (5 bases). Germline V gene data show CDR1 as DFQATT and CDR2 as SNEGSKA (reference sequence). V lost 0 bases to trimming and J lost 3 bases, with 8 bases between them. The CDR3 length is 13 residues. The CDR3 bases are TGCAGTGCTAGAGACTCAGGGTACTATGGCTACACCTTC. Translating gives CSARDSGYYGYTF.

A few counts support this clonotype. The chain has TRBV10-2 and TRBJ2-3; maybe TRBD1 (7 bases). Trimming cost V 6 bases and J 4 bases, with 20 bases left between them. There are 16 residues in the CDR3. The germline V gene encodes CDR1 WSHSY and CDR2 SAAADI. The CDR3 DNA is TGCGCCAGCAGAACTGGGCAGGGGGGCCCCGCAGATACGCAGTATTTT. Translated: CASRTGQGGPADTQYF.

The rearrangement uses TRBV20-1 and TRBJ1-1; 9 bases line up with TRBD1. The CDR3 runs 14 residues. CDR1 DFQATT and CDR2 SNEGSKA come from the germline V gene (reference sequence). V gave up 5 bases and J gave up 3 bases; unmatched junction bases: 7. The CDR3 DNA sequence: TGCAGTGCTCTTGCGGGACAGGGCTACACTGAAGCTTTCTTT. Amino acids: CSALAGQGYTEAFF.

In this sample, this clonotype turned up a few times. This sequence joins TRBV6-2 or TRBV6-3 and TRBJ2-6, with a possible D match to TRBD2 (5 bases). The germline V and J ends were trimmed by 6 bases and 1 base, with 10 bases remaining between them. Germline V gene sequence: CDR1 MNHEY, CDR2 SVGEGT. The CDR3 runs 15 residues. The CDR3 region is CASRNGVSGANVLTF. The CDR3 region has the DNA TGTGCCAGCAGAAACGGGGTTTCTGGGGCCAACGTCCTGACTTTC.

The V and J genes are TRBV7-2 and TRBJ2-5; D not resolved. CDR3 length equals 14 residues. Germline values: CDR1 SGHTA, CDR2 FQGNSA. Trimming took off 0 bases at V and 3 bases at J, with 8 bases between the two ends. The CDR3 coding sequence is TGTGCCAGCAGCTTAGCGCGCAGTAAAGAGACCCAGTACTTC. It translates to CASSLARSKETQYF.

CDR3 in amino acids: CASSQRTGERQYF. As DNA, the CDR3 is TGCGCCAGCAGTCAACGTACAGGGGAGAGGCAGTATTTT. The rearrangement joins TRBV5-1 to TRBJ2-3; 7 bases match TRBD1. The V gene's germline CDR1 is SGHRS and CDR2 YFSETQ. The CDR3 runs to 13 residues. V lost 5 bases to trimming and J lost 11 bases; unmatched junction nucleotides: 11.

The V gene is TRBV20-1, the J gene TRBJ2-6; TRBD2 aligns across 13 bases. CDR1 is DFQATT, CDR2 SNEGSKA, per germline (reference sequence). This CDR3 has 15 amino acids. V trimming: 6 bases; J trimming: 4 bases; junction bases outside the gene matches: 3. In nucleotides, the CDR3 is TGCAGTGCACTAGCGGGGGGGCTGGGGGCCAACGTCCTGACTTTC. Its protein is CSALAGGLGANVLTF.